The clone carrying this TCR beta chain was observed a handful of times. Its antigen is currently unknown. This specimen includes other DNA sequences encoding the same CDR3. The record originates from a study of T cells in localized non-small cell lung cancer. Profiling relied on immunoSEQ multiplex PCR, and the TCRdb table lists in-frame clones only, not all of them. Seen here are tens of thousands of clones, roughly 80% observed once, and the top ten hold approximately 16%. Regarding the study as a whole: Among the tissues sampled, uninvolved adjacent lung had the highest T cell clonality, above tumor.

Per germline, CDR1 MGHDK and CDR2 SYGVNS. The CDR3 is made up of 12 amino acids. Germline trimming cut 6 bases from V and 5 bases from J; bases unmatched to any gene: 2. Sequenced material: peripheral blood, taken before any cancer treatment. This clonotype originated in a man aged 40 to 70 with stage I squamous cell lung carcinoma. The rearrangement joins TRBV25-1 to TRBJ1-2, with 8 positions matching TRBD1. CDR3 sequence: CASRTGDYGYTF. The CDR3 coding sequence is TGTGCCAGCAGGACAGGGGATTATGGCTACACCTTC.